This T cell receptor (beta chain) is from a study of Ad26.COV2.S vaccination and SARS-CoV-2 variants. Germline CDR1 reads MNHEY; CDR2 reads SVGAGI. The CDR3 sequence is 15 residues long. With 6 bases removed from V and 4 bases from J, the gap between germline ends came to 17 bases. The sample's treatment: approximately 18 received Ad26.COV2.S at low or high dose, single or two shots; 5 received placebo; per-sample allocation not given. It was on day 63 after the first vaccine or placebo injection that samples were taken. The assay was immunoSEQ multiplex PCR, and TCRdb's table has in-frame clones only and misses some. The top ten hold less than 2% of the sample, which has more than 300,000 clones, about 82% seen once.

This TCR came from a person aged 18-65 years who received the Ad26.COV2.S COVID-19 vaccine or a placebo. The chain couples TRBV6-5 to TRBJ2-3, with D possibly being TRBD2 (5 bases). Material: peripheral blood, obtained in a trial of Ad26.COV2.S vaccine versus placebo. CDR3 residues: CASRLGPLKADTQYF. DNA of the CDR3: TGTGCCAGCAGACTAGGGCCCCTAAAAGCAGATACGCAGTATTTT.